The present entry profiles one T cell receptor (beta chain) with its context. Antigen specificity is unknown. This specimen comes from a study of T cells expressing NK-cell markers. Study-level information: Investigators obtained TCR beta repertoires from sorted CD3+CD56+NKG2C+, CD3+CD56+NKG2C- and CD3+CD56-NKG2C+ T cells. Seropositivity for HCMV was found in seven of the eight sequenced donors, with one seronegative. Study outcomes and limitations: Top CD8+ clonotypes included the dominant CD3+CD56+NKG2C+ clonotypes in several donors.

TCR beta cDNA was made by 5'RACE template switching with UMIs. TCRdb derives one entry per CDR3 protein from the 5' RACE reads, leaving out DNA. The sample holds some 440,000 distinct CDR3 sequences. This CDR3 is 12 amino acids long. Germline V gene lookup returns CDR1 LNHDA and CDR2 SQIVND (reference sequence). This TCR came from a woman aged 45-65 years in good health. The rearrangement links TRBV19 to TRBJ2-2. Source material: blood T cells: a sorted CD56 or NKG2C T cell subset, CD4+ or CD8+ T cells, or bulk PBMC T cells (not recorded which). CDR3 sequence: CASWVGTGELFF.